Following are 4 T cell receptor beta chains from one sample sequenced in a study of cytomegalovirus exposure and HLA in healthy donors. TCRdb's copy holds only in-frame clones and misses some; the assay was immunoSEQ multiplex PCR. This table holds 73,000 or so clones, over 90% found once. Sequencing input: PBMCs. All receptors derive from a woman aged 18-29 years in good health and CMV-seropositive.

This chain uses TRBV5-1 with TRBJ1-6; D may be TRBD1 (5 bases). Trimming took 4 bases from V and 0 from J, leaving 11 bases between them. Germline assignment: CDR1 SGHRS and CDR2 YFSETQ. The CDR3 spans 16 residues. The DNA for the CDR3 is TGCGCCAGCAGCAAGACAGTAAGCTCCTATAATTCACCCCTCCACTTT. It encodes CASSKTVSSYNSPLHF. Full variable domain (missing parts from reference TRBV5-1 and TRBJ1-6): KAGVTQTPRYLIKTRGQQVTLSCSPISGHRSVSWYQQTPGQGLQFLFEYFSETQRNKGNFPGRFSGRQFSNSRSEMNVSTLELGDSALYLCASSKTVSSYNSPLHFGNGTRLTVT.

The CDR3 loop is CASSQAFTEAFF. The CDR3 region has the DNA TGTGCCAGCAGCCAAGCGTTCACTGAAGCTTTCTTT. The V call is TRBV14, the J call TRBJ1-1; D unclear. Germline lookup yields CDR1 SGHDN and CDR2 FVKESK. Trimming removed 1 base from V and 4 bases from J, with 4 bases in between. The CDR3 consists of 12 residues.

The V and J genes are TRBV28 and TRBJ2-1, with D maybe TRBD2 (5 bases). Germline values: CDR1 MDHEN, CDR2 SYDVKM. The CDR3 loop spans 16 amino acids. V gave up 3 bases and J gave up 5 bases, with 17 bases separating them. CDR3 amino acids: CASSFARLPGNNEQFF. The DNA of the CDR3 is TGTGCCAGCAGTTTCGCGAGACTACCAGGTAACAATGAGCAGTTCTTC.

This rearrangement joins TRBV5-4 to TRBJ1-1; possibly TRBD1 for D (5 bases). V was cut by 3 bases and J by 3 bases, with 21 bases left in between. The V gene's germline CDR1 is SGHNT and CDR2 YYREEE (reference sequence). This CDR3 spans 17 amino acids. This chain's CDR3 is CASSSTPGGIEYTEAFF. The CDR3 bases are TGTGCCAGCAGCTCTACGCCTGGGGGGATTGAATACACTGAAGCTTTCTTT.